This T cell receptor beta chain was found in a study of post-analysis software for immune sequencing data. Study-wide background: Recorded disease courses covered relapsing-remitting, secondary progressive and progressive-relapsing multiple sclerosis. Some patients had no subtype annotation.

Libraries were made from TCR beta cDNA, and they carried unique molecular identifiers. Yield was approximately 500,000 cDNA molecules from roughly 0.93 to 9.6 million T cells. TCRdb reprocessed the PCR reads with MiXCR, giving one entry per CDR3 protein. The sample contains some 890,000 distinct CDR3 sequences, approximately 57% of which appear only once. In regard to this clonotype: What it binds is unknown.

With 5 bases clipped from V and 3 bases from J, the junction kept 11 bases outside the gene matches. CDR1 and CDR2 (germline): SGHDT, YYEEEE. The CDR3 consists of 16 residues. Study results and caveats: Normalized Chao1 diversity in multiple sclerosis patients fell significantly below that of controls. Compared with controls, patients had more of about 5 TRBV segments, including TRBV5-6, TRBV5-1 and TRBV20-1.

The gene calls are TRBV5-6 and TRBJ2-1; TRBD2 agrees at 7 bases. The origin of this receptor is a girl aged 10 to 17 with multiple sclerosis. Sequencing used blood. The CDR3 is CASRQWGGGYYNEQFF. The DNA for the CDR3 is TGTGCCAGCAGGCAGTGGGGCGGGGGATACTACAATGAGCAGTTCTTC.